Below are 26 T cell receptor beta chains sequenced from a single sample in a study of T cell responses to AZD1222 COVID-19 vaccine. Sequenced by immunoSEQ multiplex PCR; TCRdb stores in-frame clones only, minus some. The table includes about 100,000 clones, about 86% detected once. The starting material was peripheral blood, obtained on day 0 of AZD1222 vaccination. All receptors derive from an adult in good health.

This clone has just one count. The V and J genes are TRBV6-5 and TRBJ1-1; TRBD1 agrees at 8 bases. Trimming at V came to 4 bases and at J to 5 bases, leaving 6 bases not matched to a gene. The CDR3 consists of 14 residues. Germline V gene sequence: CDR1 MNHEY, CDR2 SVGAGI. CDR3 nucleotide sequence: TGTGCCAGCAGTTTTGGGGGACAGGATACTGAAGCTTTCTTT. Protein sequence: CASSFGGQDTEAFF.

This chain uses TRBV28 with TRBJ1-2; 10 nucleotides agree with TRBD1. The V gene end was trimmed by 3 bases and the J gene end by 3 bases; junction bases not matched to a gene: 10. The CDR3 covers 17 residues. Per germline, CDR1 MDHEN and CDR2 SYDVKM. The CDR3 reads CASSLQGWDRGYYGYTF. In nucleotides, the CDR3 is TGTGCCAGCAGTTTGCAAGGGTGGGACAGGGGTTACTATGGCTACACCTTC.

This clone has a handful of counts. The rearrangement joins TRBV6-6 to TRBJ2-7; 9 bases are shared with TRBD2. Trimming cost V 8 bases and J 4 bases; bases outside gene matches: 6. CDR3 length: 13 amino acids. CDR1 MNHNY and CDR2 SVGAGI come from the germline V gene (reference sequence). CDR3 in DNA: TGTGCCAGCTCTAGGCGGGAGGGGTACGAGCAGTACTTC. It codes for CASSRREGYEQYF.

V and J are TRBV6-1 and TRBJ1-5; TRBD1 is a possible D gene (6 bases). Germline-derived CDR1 and CDR2 are MNHNS and SASEGT. V was shortened by 4 bases and J by 0 bases, with 13 bases between the two germline ends. This CDR3 contains 16 residues. CDR3 protein: CASSARTVYSNQPQHF. CDR3 sequence (DNA): TGTGCCAGCAGTGCTCGGACAGTCTATAGCAATCAGCCCCAGCATTTT.

This clone was counted only a few times. The chain has TRBV12-2 and TRBJ1-2; the DNA was not used to check the table's D call, TRBD1. TRBV12-2 is termed a pseudogene. This CDR3 contains 19 residues. The CDR3 is CASRLEGETALKSNYGYTF. The CDR3 bases are TGTGCAAGTCGCTTAGAGGGGGAGACAGCACTAAAATCTAACTATGGCTACACCTTC.

This chain links TRBV5-4 with TRBJ2-1; D possibly corresponds to TRBD2 (5 bases). V lost 6 bases to trimming and J lost 5 bases, with 12 bases between them. This CDR3 has 13 amino acids. Germline assignment: CDR1 SGHNT and CDR2 YYREEE (reference sequence). The CDR3 DNA reads TGTGCCAGCACATTAAGCGGAAACAATGAGCAGTTCTTC. As protein: CASTLSGNNEQFF.

This rearrangement joins TRBV3-1 (or the pseudogene TRBV3-2) to TRBJ2-7; 7 bases are shared with TRBD2. The V gene's germline CDR1 is LGHDT and CDR2 YNNKEL (reference sequence). The J segment lost 0 bases and the V segment lost 1 base, leaving 6 bases of the junction unmatched. There are 16 residues in the CDR3. For the CDR3, the DNA is TGTGCCAGCAGCCAAGCCCCTAGCGGAAGCTCCTACGAGCAGTACTTC. Protein sequence: CASSQAPSGSSYEQYF.

V usage is TRBV6-2 or TRBV6-3 and J usage is TRBJ1-2; D is possibly TRBD1 (6 bases). The CDR3 has 14 amino acids. V was shortened by 5 bases and J by 4 bases, with 14 bases between the two germline ends. Germline CDR1 reads MNHEY; CDR2 reads SVGEGT. CDR3 protein: CASSRGGVSYGYTF. The DNA for the CDR3 is TGTGCCAGCAGTCGCGGGGGCGTTTCCTATGGCTACACCTTC.

The rearrangement joins TRBV27 to TRBJ1-1; no clear D gene. CDR3 length: 16 amino acids. CDR1 is MNHEY and CDR2 is SMNVEV in the germline V gene (reference sequence). Trimming pared 0 bases from V and 4 bases from J, leaving 15 bases between. This CDR3 reads CASSLSFYSVGTEAFF. The CDR3 DNA sequence: TGTGCCAGCAGTTTATCATTTTACTCAGTCGGCACTGAAGCTTTCTTT.

The V and J genes are TRBV7-3 and TRBJ2-1; D gene uncertain. In germline, CDR1 is SGHTA, CDR2 FQGTGA. V was cut by 4 bases and J by 7 bases, with 11 bases left in between. There are 13 residues in the CDR3. DNA for the CDR3: TGTGCCAGCAGCTCAAGAGAAGAAAATGAGCAGTTCTTC. It translates to CASSSREENEQFF.

This sequence joins TRBV7-3 and TRBJ2-2; D may be TRBD2 (5 bases). CDR1 is SGHTA and CDR2 is FQGTGA in the germline V gene. Trimming removed 1 base from V and 1 base from J, with 7 bases in between. The length of the CDR3 is 15 residues. In DNA form, the CDR3 reads TGTGCCAGCAGCTTAATGAGCGGGAACACCGGGGAGCTGTTTTTT. The encoded protein is CASSLMSGNTGELFF.

The chain uses TRBV7-2 and TRBJ1-6; TRBD1 is a possible D gene (6 bases). V was clipped by 7 bases and J by 3 bases, with 10 bases between them. Germline V gene lookup returns CDR1 SGHTA and CDR2 FQGNSA. The CDR3 sequence is 14 residues long. The CDR3 DNA reads as TGTGCCAGCATCCTACAGGGCTATAATTCACCCCTCCACTTT. It codes for CASILQGYNSPLHF.

The rearrangement links TRBV11-3 to TRBJ2-3; no clear D. Trimming took off 4 bases at V and 1 base at J, with 6 bases between the two ends. Per germline, CDR1 SGHNT and CDR2 YENEEA. The CDR3 consists of 13 residues. The CDR3 is CASSSPRTDTQYF. The CDR3 DNA sequence: TGTGCCAGCAGCTCCCCCCGCACAGATACGCAGTATTTT.

The CDR3 nucleotides are TGTGCCTGGAGTGCAACGGTCCCGGGACGTTCGACTAATGAAAAACTGTTTTTT. It yields the protein CAWSATVPGRSTNEKLFF. The rearrangement joins TRBV30 to TRBJ1-4; perhaps TRBD1 as D (5 bases). This CDR3 has 18 residues. CDR1 is GTSNPN, CDR2 SVGIG, per germline (reference sequence). V was pared by 1 base and J by 2 bases, with 20 bases between.

This CDR3 is CASSLYGNKNIQYF. CDR3 DNA: TGTGCCAGCAGCTTATATGGAAACAAAAACATTCAGTACTTC. V is TRBV11-2 and J is TRBJ2-4; no firm D call. Germline V gives CDR1 SGHAT, CDR2 FQNNGV. The CDR3 sequence is 14 residues long. V lost 2 bases to trimming and J lost 3 bases, with 8 bases between them.

The chain uses TRBV7-2 and TRBJ2-1; perhaps TRBD2 as D (5 bases). Per the germline V gene, CDR1 is SGHTA and CDR2 is FQGNSA. This CDR3 spans 17 amino acids. Deletions cut 5 bases from V and 7 bases from J, with 24 bases between. The CDR3 loop reads CASSNQGGPRPGNEQFF. The CDR3 DNA is TGTGCCAGCAGCAACCAAGGAGGTCCCCGGCCGGGAAATGAGCAGTTCTTC.

The chain has TRBV5-1 and TRBJ2-3, with TRBD2 matching 10 bases. Germline V CDR1 and CDR2: SGHRS, YFSETQ. The CDR3 runs to 16 residues. V lost 0 bases and J lost 3; bases outside the gene matches: 4. CDR3 DNA sequence: TGCGCCAGCAGCTTGGGAGGACTAGCGGAGACAGATACGCAGTATTTT. It yields the protein CASSLGGLAETDTQYF.

This sequence joins TRBV15 and TRBJ1-3, with 9 nucleotides matching TRBD1. The CDR3 totals 15 residues. Trimming removed 5 bases from V and 5 bases from J; junction bases left unmatched: 7. Germline V CDR1 and CDR2: LNHNV, YYDKDF (reference sequence). CDR3 in amino acids: CATSYDRGDRNTIYF. The CDR3 region has the DNA TGTGCCACCAGCTATGACAGGGGGGACAGAAACACCATATATTTT.

A remark on this clone: This sample includes further DNA sequences coding for the same CDR3. The chain employs TRBV6-1 and TRBJ1-5; D ambiguous. Germline loops: CDR1 MNHNS, CDR2 SASEGT. The CDR3 contains 14 residues. V shed 3 bases and J shed 0 bases, with 6 bases lying between them. CDR3 nucleotide sequence: TGTGCCAGCAGTGACGGTCATAGCAATCAGCCCCAGCATTTT. Encoded protein: CASSDGHSNQPQHF.

The chain links TRBV12-3 or TRBV12-4 to TRBJ2-7; D remains ambiguous. Trimming took 1 base from V and 4 from J, leaving 8 bases between them. The CDR3 contains 13 residues. CDR3 loop: CASSLGANYEQYF. CDR3 nucleotide sequence: TGTGCCAGCAGTTTAGGGGCCAATTACGAGCAGTACTTC.

V is TRBV7-8 and J is TRBJ1-5; D may be TRBD1 (5 bases). CDR3 length: 16 amino acids. V dropped 5 bases and J dropped 4 bases, with 18 bases sitting between them. Germline V gives CDR1 SGHVS, CDR2 FQNEAQ. CDR3 DNA sequence: TGTGCCAGCAGCCTAAATAGGGACGTCGAAAATCAGCCCCAGCATTTT. Its protein is CASSLNRDVENQPQHF. Full variable domain (missing parts from reference TRBV7-8 and TRBJ1-5): GAGVSQSPRYKVAKRGQDVALRCDPISGHVSLFWYQQALGQGPEFLTYFQNEAQLDKSGLPSDRFFAERPEGSVSTLKIQRTQQEDSAVYLCASSLNRDVENQPQHFGDGTRLSIL.

The chain carries TRBV30 and TRBJ1-4; D may be TRBD1 (5 bases). Germline V CDR1 and CDR2: GTSNPN, SVGIG (reference sequence). The CDR3 has 13 amino acids. Deletions cut 3 bases from V and 7 bases from J, with 12 bases between. This CDR3 reads CAWSPMGGEKLFF. CDR3 DNA: TGTGCCTGGAGCCCTATGGGGGGTGAAAAACTGTTTTTT.

This sequence joins TRBV9 and TRBJ2-2; D not resolved. The CDR3 has 13 amino acids. V lost 3 bases, J lost 7 bases, and 10 bases lay in between. CDR1 is SGDLS, CDR2 YYNGEE, per germline. The CDR3 DNA follows: TGTGCCAGCAGCGCACTATCGGACGGGGAGCTGTTTTTT. Residues: CASSALSDGELFF.

In this sample, this clone turned up once. J is TRBJ2-7 and V is TRBV28, with 7 bases identical to TRBD1. The ends lost 10 bases at V and 0 bases at J; junction bases unmatched: 6. CDR3 length: 13 residues. Germline lookup yields CDR1 MDHEN and CDR2 SYDVKM. The CDR3 nucleotides are TGTGCCACCCGGGACAGTAGCTCCTACGAGCAGTACTTC. Amino acid sequence: CATRDSSSYEQYF.

The chain couples TRBV18 to TRBJ2-7; D possibly corresponds to TRBD1 (7 bases). V was clipped by 6 bases and J by 2 bases, with 17 bases between them. Germline loops: CDR1 KGHSH, CDR2 LQKENI. The CDR3 runs 15 residues. DNA for the CDR3: TGTGCCAGCTCCCCCAGGGGGGACGTAACCTACGAGCAGTACTTC. It translates to CASSPRGDVTYEQYF.

This clone was counted only a few times. The rearrangement joins TRBV3-1 (or the pseudogene TRBV3-2) to TRBJ2-5; TRBD2 agrees at 8 bases. There are 14 residues in the CDR3. The V segment lost 4 bases and the J segment 5 bases; nucleotides outside the gene matches: 6. Per germline, CDR1 LGHDT and CDR2 YNNKEL (reference sequence). Here the CDR3 DNA reads TGTGCCAGCAGCCTAGCGGGAAGAGGGGAGACCCAGTACTTC. Residues: CASSLAGRGETQYF.